This record looks at one T cell receptor beta chain sequence and its context. Its specificity is not known. This record belongs to a study of CD8+ T cells in alopecia areata. As for the study in general: Treatment comprised oral tofacitinib, 5 to 10 mg twice daily, in treated patients.

There are 15 residues in the CDR3. V was clipped by 5 bases and J by 4 bases, with 17 bases between them. Germline assignment: CDR1 SNHLY and CDR2 FYNNEI. The authors extracted RNA and reverse transcribed it into cDNA as the sequencing template. Sequencing used immunoSEQ multiplex PCR; TCRdb keeps in-frame clones, though not all of them. The sample holds over 150,000 clones, 55% to 70% seen once. Study-level results: Many expanded lesional clones persisted during tofacitinib (in both scalp and blood).

The treatment here: oral pan-JAK inhibitor, 5-10 mg twice daily. In alopecia areata patients, both lesional scalp punch biopsies and peripheral blood were collected. CD4+ and CD8+ T cells were sorted from PBMCs. V and J are TRBV2 and TRBJ1-1; TRBD1 is a possible D gene (5 bases). The sample here was CD4+ T cells sorted from blood, taken at week 4, from a patient treated with tofacitinib. The receptor's source is a human donor with alopecia areata. The CDR3 nucleotides are TGTGCCAGCAGTCCCTTGAGGGGCAGAGCCACTGAAGCTTTCTTT. It encodes CASSPLRGRATEAFF.